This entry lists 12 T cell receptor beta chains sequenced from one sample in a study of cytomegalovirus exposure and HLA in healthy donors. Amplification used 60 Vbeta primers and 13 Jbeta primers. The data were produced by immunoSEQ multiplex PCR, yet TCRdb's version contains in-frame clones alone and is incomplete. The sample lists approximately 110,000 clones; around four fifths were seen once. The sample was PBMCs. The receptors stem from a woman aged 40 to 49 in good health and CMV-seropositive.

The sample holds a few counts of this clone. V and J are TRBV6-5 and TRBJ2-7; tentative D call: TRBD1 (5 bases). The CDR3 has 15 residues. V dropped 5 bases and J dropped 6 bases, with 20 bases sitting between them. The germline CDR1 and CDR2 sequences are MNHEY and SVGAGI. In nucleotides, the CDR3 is TGTGCCAGCAGTCGCGACGCGAATCAGGGTGGCGAGCAGTACTTC. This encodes CASSRDANQGGEQYF.

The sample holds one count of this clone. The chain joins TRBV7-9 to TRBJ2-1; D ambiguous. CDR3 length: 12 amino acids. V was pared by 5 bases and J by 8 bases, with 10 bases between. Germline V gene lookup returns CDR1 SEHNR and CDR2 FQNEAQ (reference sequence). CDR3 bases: TGTGCCAGCAGCCCCTACTCCGATGAGCAGTTCTTC. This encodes CASSPYSDEQFF. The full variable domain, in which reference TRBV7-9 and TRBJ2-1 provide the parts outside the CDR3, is DTGVSQNPRHKITKRGQNVTFRCDPISEHNRLYWYRQTLGQGPEFLTYFQNEAQLEKSRLLSDRFSAERPKGSFSTLEIQRTEQGDSAMYLCASSPYSDEQFFGPGTRLTVL.

CDR3 nucleotide sequence: TGTGCCAGCAGGTCCCCGGGAGGCGGGAGGGGGGGAGATACGCAGTATTTT. Translating it yields CASRSPGGGRGGDTQYF. The V gene is TRBV11-2, the J gene TRBJ2-3, with 9 bases identical to TRBD2. CDR3 size: 17 residues. The trim removed 6 bases at V and 5 bases at J, leaving 15 bases unmatched. The germline V gene encodes CDR1 SGHAT and CDR2 FQNNGV.

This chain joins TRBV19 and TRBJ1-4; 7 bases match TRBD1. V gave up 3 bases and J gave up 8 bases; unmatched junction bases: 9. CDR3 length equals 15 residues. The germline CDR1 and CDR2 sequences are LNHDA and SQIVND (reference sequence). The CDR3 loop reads CASSIGPGGWEKLFF. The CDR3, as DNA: TGTGCCAGTAGTATTGGCCCAGGGGGTTGGGAAAAACTGTTTTTT.

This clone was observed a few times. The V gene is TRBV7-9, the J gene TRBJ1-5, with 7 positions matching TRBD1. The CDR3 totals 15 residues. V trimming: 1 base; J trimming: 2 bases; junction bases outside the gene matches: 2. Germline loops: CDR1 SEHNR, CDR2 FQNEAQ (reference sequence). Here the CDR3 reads CASSLEGAGNQPQHF. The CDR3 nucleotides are TGTGCCAGCAGCTTAGAGGGGGCAGGCAATCAGCCCCAGCATTTT.

CDR3 residues: CASSQGLGQVLDIQYF. CDR3 nucleotides: TGCGCCAGCAGCCAAGGGCTTGGACAGGTCCTTGACATTCAGTACTTC. V and J are TRBV4-3 and TRBJ2-4, with 7 bases identical to TRBD1. V was pared by 1 base and J by 8 bases, with 11 bases of the junction left unmatched. The CDR3 length is 16 residues. Per germline, CDR1 LGHNA and CDR2 YSLEER.

The DNA for the CDR3 is TGCGCCAGCAGCTTGGCCGTGGAGAACTATGGCTACACCTTC. Protein sequence: CASSLAVENYGYTF. This chain links TRBV5-1 with TRBJ1-2; no clear D gene. Germline loops: CDR1 SGHRS, CDR2 YFSETQ. CDR3 length: 14 residues. Trimming left V 0 bases short and J 2 bases short, with 8 bases between.

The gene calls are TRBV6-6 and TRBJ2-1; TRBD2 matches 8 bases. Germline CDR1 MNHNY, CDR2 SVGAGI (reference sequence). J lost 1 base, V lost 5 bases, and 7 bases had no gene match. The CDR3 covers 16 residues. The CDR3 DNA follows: TGTGCCAGCAGTCCCGGGGGGGCTTCTTCCTACAATGAGCAGTTCTTC. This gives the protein CASSPGGASSYNEQFF.

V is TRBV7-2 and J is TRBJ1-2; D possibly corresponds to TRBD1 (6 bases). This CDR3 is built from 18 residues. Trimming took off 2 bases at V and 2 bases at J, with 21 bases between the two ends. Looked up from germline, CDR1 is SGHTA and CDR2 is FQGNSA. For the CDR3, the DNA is TGTGCCAGCAGCTTAAGCGGCCGGGGGGTAACAGGGAACTATGGCTACACCTTC. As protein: CASSLSGRGVTGNYGYTF.

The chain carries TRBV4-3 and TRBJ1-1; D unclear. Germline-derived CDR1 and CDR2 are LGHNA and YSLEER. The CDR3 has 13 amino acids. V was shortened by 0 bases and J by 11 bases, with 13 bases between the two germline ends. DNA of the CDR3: TGCGCCAGCAGCCAAGATATAGGCAGAGGGGCTTTCTTT. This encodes CASSQDIGRGAFF.

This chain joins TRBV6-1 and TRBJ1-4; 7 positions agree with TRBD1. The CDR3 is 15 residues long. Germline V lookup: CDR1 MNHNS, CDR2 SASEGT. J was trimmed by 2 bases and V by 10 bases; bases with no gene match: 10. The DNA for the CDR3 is TGTGCCATGGGGGTTGGACAGGCCACTAATGAAAAACTGTTTTTT. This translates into CAMGVGQATNEKLFF.

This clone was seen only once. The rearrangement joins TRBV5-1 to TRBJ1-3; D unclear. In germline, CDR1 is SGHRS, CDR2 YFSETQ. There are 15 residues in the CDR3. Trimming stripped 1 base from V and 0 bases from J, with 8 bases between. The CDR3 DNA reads TGCGCCAGCAGCTTGAACGCGAACTCTGGAAACACCATATATTTT. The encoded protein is CASSLNANSGNTIYF.